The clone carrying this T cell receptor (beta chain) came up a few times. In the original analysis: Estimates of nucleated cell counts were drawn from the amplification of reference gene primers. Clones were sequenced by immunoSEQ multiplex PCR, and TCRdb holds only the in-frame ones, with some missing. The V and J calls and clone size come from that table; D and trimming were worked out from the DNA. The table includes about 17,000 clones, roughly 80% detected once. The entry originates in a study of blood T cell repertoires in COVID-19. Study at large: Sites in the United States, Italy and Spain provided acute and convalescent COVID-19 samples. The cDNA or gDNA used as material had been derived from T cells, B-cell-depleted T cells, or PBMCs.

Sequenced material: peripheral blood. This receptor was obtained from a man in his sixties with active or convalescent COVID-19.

CDR3 residues: CASSQRAGNYNEQFF. CDR3 nucleotide sequence: TGTGCCAGCAGCCAACGAGCGGGGAACTACAATGAGCAGTTCTTC. The rearrangement uses TRBV3-1 (or the pseudogene TRBV3-2) and TRBJ2-1, with TRBD2 matching 7 bases. The CDR3 covers 15 residues. The V gene's germline CDR1 is LGHDT and CDR2 YNNKEL (reference sequence). V lost 2 bases to trimming and J lost 3 bases; unmatched junction nucleotides: 4.